This entry lists 23 T cell receptor beta chains sequenced from one sample in a study of PD-1 blockade in classical Hodgkin lymphoma. Every one of the patients relapsed after autologous stem cell transplantation (brentuximab vedotin exposure was variable). Sequencing was performed with immunoSEQ multiplex PCR; in TCRdb, only in-frame clones are kept and a portion is missing. The repertoire holds 40,000 to 50,000 clones, with about 86% as singletons. The sequences come from peripheral blood mononuclear cells (PBMCs), collected before the second cycle of nivolumab. The source of these receptors is a human donor with classical Hodgkin lymphoma.

This clone was seen only once. The chain is built from TRBV2 and TRBJ1-4; 9 bases line up with TRBD1. Germline V CDR1 and CDR2: SNHLY, FYNNEI. V shed 6 bases and J 7 bases; nucleotides not matched to a gene: 3. This CDR3 is built from 13 residues. The CDR3 DNA reads as TGTGCCAGCAGGGACAGGGGTTTTGAAAAACTGTTTTTT. Protein sequence: CASRDRGFEKLFF.

About this clone: The junction and the germline gene differ at one end; a read error may be behind it. The rearrangement uses TRBV6-1 and TRBJ2-1; D unclear. The CDR3 runs to 16 residues. Germline CDR1 reads MNHNS; CDR2 reads SASEGT. CDR3 region: CASREVAGSSYNEQFF. DNA for the CDR3: TGTGCCAGCCGTGAGGTGGCCGGAAGCTCCTACAATGAGCAGTTCTTC.

This sequence joins TRBV7-9 and TRBJ2-1; 8 bases map to TRBD2. This CDR3 spans 14 amino acids. The V gene's germline CDR1 is SEHNR and CDR2 FQNEAQ (reference sequence). J lost 6 bases, V lost 3 bases, and 4 bases had no gene match. In DNA form, the CDR3 reads TGTGCCAGCAGCTTTAGGCTAGCGGGCAATGAGCAGTTCTTC. Translating gives CASSFRLAGNEQFF.

This chain joins TRBV11-1 and TRBJ2-7, with D uncertain. The CDR3 is 12 amino acids. CDR1 and CDR2 (germline): SGHAT, FQDESV (reference sequence). Trimming stripped 2 bases from V and 1 base from J, with 3 bases between. For the CDR3, the DNA is TGTGCCAGCAGCTTATATTCCTACGAGCAGTACTTC. Translated, it gives CASSLYSYEQYF.

This chain joins TRBV6-1 and TRBJ1-4; D is undetermined. This CDR3 is 14 amino acids long. Trimming left V 10 bases short and J 5 bases short, with 17 bases between. Germline V gene sequence: CDR1 MNHNS, CDR2 SASEGT. CDR3 sequence reads: CATMRGGWNEKLFF. CDR3 sequence (DNA): TGTGCCACCATGCGAGGTGGGTGGAATGAAAAACTGTTTTTT.

The chain couples TRBV7-9 to TRBJ2-7; the D is unclear. Trimming removed 5 bases from V and 2 bases from J, with 7 bases in between. This CDR3 comprises 12 residues. Germline V gene lookup returns CDR1 SEHNR and CDR2 FQNEAQ (reference sequence). As DNA, the CDR3 is TGTGCCAGCAGCACCACTCCCTACGAGCAGTACTTC. Translation: CASSTTPYEQYF.

This sequence joins TRBV7-7 and TRBJ2-3, with a possible D match to TRBD1 (6 bases). The CDR3 runs 15 residues. V dropped 5 bases and J dropped 2 bases, with 14 bases sitting between them. CDR1 SSHAT and CDR2 FNYEAQ come from the germline V gene (reference sequence). The CDR3 DNA sequence: TGTGCCAGCAGCCCCACAGGGCTAGTCACAGATACGCAGTATTTT. Encoded protein: CASSPTGLVTDTQYF.

The rearrangement joins TRBV7-2 to TRBJ1-4; tentatively, D is TRBD1 (5 bases). The CDR3 runs 14 residues. Germline V gives CDR1 SGHTA, CDR2 FQGNSA. Between the trimmed V and J ends, which lost 5 bases and 6 bases, there was a span of 13 bases. The DNA for the CDR3 is TGTGCCAGCAGCCCGACAATGGGGCATGAAAAACTGTTTTTT. Translation: CASSPTMGHEKLFF.

The V call is TRBV14, the J call TRBJ2-7, with D tentatively TRBD1 (6 bases). The V end was cut by 4 bases, the J end by 1 base, with 11 bases between. The germline gives CDR1 SGHDN, CDR2 FVKESK. The CDR3 is 14 amino acids. The CDR3 region is CASSRSTGSYEQYF. The DNA for the CDR3 is TGTGCCAGCAGCCGTTCTACAGGGTCCTACGAGCAGTACTTC.

The V call is TRBV18, the J call TRBJ1-5; tentative D call: TRBD1 (5 bases). CDR1 is KGHSH and CDR2 is LQKENI in the germline V gene. The CDR3 length is 15 residues. Trimming left V 4 bases short and J 6 bases short, with 16 bases between. The CDR3 bases are TGTGCCAGCTCACTGGAGCCTAGGGGACCTCAGCCCCAGCATTTT. As protein: CASSLEPRGPQPQHF.

Only one count was recorded for this clone. This rearrangement joins TRBV6-5 to TRBJ2-2; D remains ambiguous. V lost 0 bases, J lost 5 bases, and 10 bases lay in between. Germline assignment: CDR1 MNHEY and CDR2 SVGAGI. The CDR3 is made up of 15 amino acids. The CDR3 nucleotides are TGTGCCAGCAGTTACTCGGGCGTTCATACCGGGGAGCTGTTTTTT. The encoded protein is CASSYSGVHTGELFF.

The chain carries TRBV10-3 and TRBJ2-7, with TRBD2 matching 13 bases. CDR3 length: 15 residues. The germline V gene encodes CDR1 ENHRY and CDR2 SYGVKD. V trimming: 2 bases; J trimming: 5 bases; junction bases outside the gene matches: 3. CDR3 protein: CAISEAGLAGDEQYF. CDR3 bases: TGTGCCATCAGTGAGGCCGGACTAGCGGGAGACGAGCAGTACTTC.

In DNA form, the CDR3 reads TGCGCCAGCAGCCAAGGGGGGGCGGGGTTCGCGAACACCGGGGAGCTGTTTTTT. Translating gives CASSQGGAGFANTGELFF. The rearrangement joins TRBV4-1 to TRBJ2-2; D is tentatively TRBD1 or TRBD2 (6 bases each). This CDR3 is built from 18 residues. Germline CDR1 reads MGHRA; CDR2 reads YSYEKL. V was trimmed by 1 base and J by 0 bases, leaving 15 bases between them.

This chain uses TRBV6-6 with TRBJ2-7; the D is unclear. Germline loops: CDR1 MNHNY, CDR2 SVGAGI (reference sequence). There are 12 residues in the CDR3. V was cut by 3 bases and J by 5 bases, with 8 bases left in between. The CDR3: CASSYLSDEQYF. The CDR3 DNA is TGTGCCAGCAGTTATCTTTCGGACGAGCAGTACTTC.

The CDR3 DNA reads as TGTGCCAGCAGTCAATCAGGGGCCCAGTACAACCAGTTCTTC. Translation gives CASSQSGAQYNQFF. The rearrangement links TRBV7-9 to TRBJ2-1; D possibly corresponds to TRBD1 (6 bases). V lost 6 bases and J lost 13, with 22 bases in between. Germline CDR1 reads SEHNR; CDR2 reads FQNEAQ (reference sequence). CDR3 length equals 14 residues.

The rearrangement links TRBV11-2 to TRBJ2-7, with no clear D. This CDR3 region has 13 residues. V lost 0 bases and J 3 bases, leaving 6 bases between the germline ends. Germline lookup yields CDR1 SGHAT and CDR2 FQNNGV. In DNA form, the CDR3 reads TGTGCCAGCAGCTTAGATCAGCGCTACGAGCAGTACTTC. This encodes CASSLDQRYEQYF. The variable domain in full, completed from reference TRBV11-2 and TRBJ2-7, reads EAGVAQSPRYKIIEKRQSVAFWCNPISGHATLYWYQQILGQGPKLLIQFQNNGVVDDSQLPKDRFSAERLKGVDSTLKIQPAKLEDSAVYLCASSLDQRYEQYFGPGTRLTVT.

The rearrangement links TRBV27 to TRBJ2-7, with 7 nucleotides matching TRBD1. Looked up from germline, CDR1 is MNHEY and CDR2 is SMNVEV (reference sequence). The CDR3 has 15 amino acids. J gave up 5 bases and V 3 bases, and 10 bases lay outside the gene matches. The CDR3 region is CASSFFPTGRDEQYF. DNA of the CDR3: TGTGCCAGCAGTTTCTTCCCGACAGGGAGAGACGAGCAGTACTTC.

The chain couples TRBV9 to TRBJ2-3; 12 nucleotides match TRBD2. V lost 4 bases, J lost 5 bases, and 11 bases stayed unmatched. Germline CDR1 is SGDLS and CDR2 is YYNGEE. CDR3 length equals 17 residues. CDR3 region: CASSSRLAGEGGDTQYF. DNA of the CDR3: TGTGCCAGCAGCTCAAGACTAGCGGGAGAGGGGGGAGATACGCAGTATTTT.

This clone was found once. The chain carries TRBV5-4 and TRBJ2-5; D is possibly TRBD1 (5 bases). V lost 0 bases and J 5 bases, leaving 11 bases between the germline ends. Germline V gives CDR1 SGHNT, CDR2 YYREEE (reference sequence). This CDR3 contains 14 residues. The CDR3 loop reads CASSLAGAPETQYF. The DNA for the CDR3 is TGTGCCAGCAGCTTGGCTGGGGCACCGGAGACCCAGTACTTC.

V gene TRBV19 combines with J gene TRBJ1-6; D is possibly TRBD1 (5 bases). Trimming left V 5 bases short and J 10 bases short, with 18 bases between. CDR1 and CDR2 from the germline V gene are LNHDA and SQIVND (reference sequence). The CDR3 spans 15 residues. The CDR3 reads CASSVWDGGESPLHF. CDR3 coding DNA: TGTGCCAGTAGTGTTTGGGACGGCGGGGAGTCACCCCTCCACTTT.

The CDR3 DNA reads as TGCGCCAGCAGCTTGGAGGCGCAGGGGAGGTCTGGAAACACCATATATTTT. Protein product: CASSLEAQGRSGNTIYF. The chain carries TRBV5-1 and TRBJ1-3, with D maybe TRBD1 (6 bases). CDR1 SGHRS and CDR2 YFSETQ come from the germline V gene. V lost 0 bases, J lost 1 base, and 14 bases lay in between. CDR3 size: 17 residues.

The chain joins TRBV5-1 to TRBJ2-3, with 7 bases aligning to TRBD1. With 4 bases clipped from V and 4 bases from J, the junction kept 9 bases outside the gene matches. The CDR3 extends over 15 amino acids. Germline values: CDR1 SGHRS, CDR2 YFSETQ. The CDR3 DNA is TGCGCCAGCAGCGCGTCGACAGGGAGCTCAGATACGCAGTATTTT. Its protein is CASSASTGSSDTQYF.

This clone was picked up one time. The rearrangement uses TRBV11-2 and TRBJ2-7, with D possibly being TRBD1 or TRBD2 (5 bases each). The CDR3 length is 16 residues. V dropped 0 bases and J dropped 9 bases, with 21 bases sitting between them. CDR1 is SGHAT, CDR2 FQNNGV, per germline. CDR3 loop: CASSLDRGTLSFGQYF. DNA for the CDR3: TGTGCCAGCAGCTTAGATCGTGGGACCCTTTCTTTTGGGCAGTACTTC.